The clone carrying this T cell receptor (beta chain) showed up many times. What it recognizes is unknown. This specimen belongs to a study of blood T cells in healthy people across ages. Overall study findings and caveats: It was the long-lived donors that had more naive CD4+ cells and higher diversity than aged donors. Age showed a roughly linear inverse relationship with TCR beta diversity per million T cells.

The individuals who served as donors were healthy Caucasians living in Russia, aged about 6 to 100. There were at least 5 micrograms of total RNA extracted from every sample. Primers used in a second PCR of about 7 to 12 cycles were a sample-barcoded 5' primer and a J-beta primer mix. In TCRdb, the 5' RACE reads were re-called with MiXCR into one record per CDR3 protein. Here the sample spans 1.5 million to 2 million distinct CDR3 sequences, approximately 28% being singletons. Germline values: CDR1 SQVTM, CDR2 ANQGSEA. CDR3 length: 14 residues. V gave up 2 bases and J gave up 7 bases; unmatched junction bases: 11.

The sequenced sample consisted of blood. The V call is TRBV29-1, the J call TRBJ2-7; 7 bases match TRBD2. The sequence came from a woman aged 30 to 39 in good health. Here the CDR3 reads CSVESSSGRGEQYF. CDR3 in DNA: TGCAGCGTTGAATCCTCTAGCGGCCGGGGTGAGCAGTACTTC.